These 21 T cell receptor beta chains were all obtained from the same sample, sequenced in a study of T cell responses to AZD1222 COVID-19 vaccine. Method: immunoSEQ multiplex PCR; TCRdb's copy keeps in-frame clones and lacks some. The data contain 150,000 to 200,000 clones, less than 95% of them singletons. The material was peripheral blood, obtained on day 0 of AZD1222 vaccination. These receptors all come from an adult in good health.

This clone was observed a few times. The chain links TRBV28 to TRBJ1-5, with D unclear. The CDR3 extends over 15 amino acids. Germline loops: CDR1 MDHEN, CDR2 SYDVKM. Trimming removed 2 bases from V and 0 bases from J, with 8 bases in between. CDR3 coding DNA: TGTGCCAGCAGTTTAAGCGCTGATAGCAATCAGCCCCAGCATTTT. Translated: CASSLSADSNQPQHF.

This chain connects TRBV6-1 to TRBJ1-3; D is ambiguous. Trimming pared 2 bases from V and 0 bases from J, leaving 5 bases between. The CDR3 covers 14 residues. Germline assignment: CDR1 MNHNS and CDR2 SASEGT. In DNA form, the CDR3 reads TGTGCCAGCAGTGAACACGTCTCTGGAAACACCATATATTTT. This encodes CASSEHVSGNTIYF.

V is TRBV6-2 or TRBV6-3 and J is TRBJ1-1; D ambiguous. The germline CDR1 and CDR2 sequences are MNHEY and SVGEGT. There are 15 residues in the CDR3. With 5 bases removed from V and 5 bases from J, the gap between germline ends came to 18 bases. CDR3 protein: CASSPRTPRATEAFF. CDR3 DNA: TGTGCCAGCAGTCCACGGACCCCAAGGGCGACTGAAGCTTTCTTT.

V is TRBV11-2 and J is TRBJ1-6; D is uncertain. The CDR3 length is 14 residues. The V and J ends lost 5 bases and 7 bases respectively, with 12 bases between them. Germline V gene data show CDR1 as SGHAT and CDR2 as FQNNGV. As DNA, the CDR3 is TGTGCCAGCAGCCCGGATGTCAGGAATTCACCCCTCCACTTT. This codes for CASSPDVRNSPLHF.

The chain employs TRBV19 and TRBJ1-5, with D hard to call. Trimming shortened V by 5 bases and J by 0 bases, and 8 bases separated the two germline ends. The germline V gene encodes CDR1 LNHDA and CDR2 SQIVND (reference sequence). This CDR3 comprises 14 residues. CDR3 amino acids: CASSPLYSNQPQHF. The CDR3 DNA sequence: TGTGCCAGTAGTCCCCTTTATAGCAATCAGCCCCAGCATTTT.

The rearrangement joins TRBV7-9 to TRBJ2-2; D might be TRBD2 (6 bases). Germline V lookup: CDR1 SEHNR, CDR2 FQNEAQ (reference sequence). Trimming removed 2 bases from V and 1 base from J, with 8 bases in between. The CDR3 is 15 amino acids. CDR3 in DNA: TGTGCCAGCAGCTTACGGGAGAAGAACACCGGGGAGCTGTTTTTT. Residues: CASSLREKNTGELFF.

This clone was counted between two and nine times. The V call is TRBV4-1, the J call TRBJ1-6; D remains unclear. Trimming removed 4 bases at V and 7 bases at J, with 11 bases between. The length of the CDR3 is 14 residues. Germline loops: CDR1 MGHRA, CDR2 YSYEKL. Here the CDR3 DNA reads TGCGCCAGCAGCCCCACAAGAGGAAATTCACCCCTCCACTTT. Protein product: CASSPTRGNSPLHF.

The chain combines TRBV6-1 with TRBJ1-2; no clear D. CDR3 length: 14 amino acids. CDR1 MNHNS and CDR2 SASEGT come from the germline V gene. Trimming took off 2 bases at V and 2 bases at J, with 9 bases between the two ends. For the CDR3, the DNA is TGTGCCAGCAGTGAACGTCTAGGAAACTATGGCTACACCTTC. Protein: CASSERLGNYGYTF.

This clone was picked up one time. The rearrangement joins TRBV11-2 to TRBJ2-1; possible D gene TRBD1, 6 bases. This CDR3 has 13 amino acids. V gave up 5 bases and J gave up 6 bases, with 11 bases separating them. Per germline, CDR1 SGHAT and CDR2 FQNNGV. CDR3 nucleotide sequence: TGTGCCAGCAGCCTACAGGGAGTCAATGAGCAGTTCTTC. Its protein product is CASSLQGVNEQFF.

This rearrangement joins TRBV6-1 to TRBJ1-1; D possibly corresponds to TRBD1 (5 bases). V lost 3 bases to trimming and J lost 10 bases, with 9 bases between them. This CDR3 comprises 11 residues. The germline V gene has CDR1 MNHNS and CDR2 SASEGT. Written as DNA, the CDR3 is TGTGCCAGCAGTGAGTGGGGGGGAGCTTTCTTT. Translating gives CASSEWGGAFF.

The CDR3 DNA is TGCAGCGTTATCACCCTCTACGAGCAGTACTTC. Amino acid sequence: CSVITLYEQYF. The chain employs TRBV29-1 and TRBJ2-7; D is ambiguous. Germline assignment: CDR1 SQVTM and CDR2 ANQGSEA. CDR3 size: 11 residues. The V end was cut by 5 bases, the J end by 3 bases, with 8 bases between.

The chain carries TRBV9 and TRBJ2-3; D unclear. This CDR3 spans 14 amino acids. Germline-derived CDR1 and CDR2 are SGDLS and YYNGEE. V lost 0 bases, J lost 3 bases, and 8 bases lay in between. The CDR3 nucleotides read TGTGCCAGCAGCGTAGGAGGATGGACAGATACGCAGTATTTT. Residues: CASSVGGWTDTQYF.

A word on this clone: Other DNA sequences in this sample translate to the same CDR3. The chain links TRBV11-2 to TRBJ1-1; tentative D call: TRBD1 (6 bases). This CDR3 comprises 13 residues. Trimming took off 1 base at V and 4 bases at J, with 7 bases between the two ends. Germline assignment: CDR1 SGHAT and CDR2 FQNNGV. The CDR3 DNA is TGTGCCAGCAGCTTAGGGGGGCGCACTGAAGCTTTCTTT. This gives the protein CASSLGGRTEAFF. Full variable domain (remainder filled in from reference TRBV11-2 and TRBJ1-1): EAGVAQSPRYKIIEKRQSVAFWCNPISGHATLYWYQQILGQGPKLLIQFQNNGVVDDSQLPKDRFSAERLKGVDSTLKIQPAKLEDSAVYLCASSLGGRTEAFFGQGTRLTVV.

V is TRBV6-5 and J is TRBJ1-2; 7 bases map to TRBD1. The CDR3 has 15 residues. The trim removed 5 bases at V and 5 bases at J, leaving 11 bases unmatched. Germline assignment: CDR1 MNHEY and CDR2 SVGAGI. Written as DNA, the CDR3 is TGTGCCAGCAGTCAGCTTACAGGGGTGGGATATGGCTACACCTTC. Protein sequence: CASSQLTGVGYGYTF.

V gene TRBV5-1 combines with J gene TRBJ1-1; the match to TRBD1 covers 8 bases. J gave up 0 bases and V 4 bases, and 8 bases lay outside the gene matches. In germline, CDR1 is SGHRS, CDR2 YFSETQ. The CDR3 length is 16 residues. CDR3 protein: CASSQTGAVMNTEAFF. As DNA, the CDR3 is TGCGCCAGCAGCCAGACAGGGGCCGTGATGAACACTGAAGCTTTCTTT.

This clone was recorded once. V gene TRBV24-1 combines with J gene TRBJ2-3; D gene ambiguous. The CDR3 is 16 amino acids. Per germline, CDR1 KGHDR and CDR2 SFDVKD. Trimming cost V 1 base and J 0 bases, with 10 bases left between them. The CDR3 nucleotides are TGTGCCACCAGTGATTTAACGAGTACTAGCACAGATACGCAGTATTTT. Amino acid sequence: CATSDLTSTSTDTQYF.

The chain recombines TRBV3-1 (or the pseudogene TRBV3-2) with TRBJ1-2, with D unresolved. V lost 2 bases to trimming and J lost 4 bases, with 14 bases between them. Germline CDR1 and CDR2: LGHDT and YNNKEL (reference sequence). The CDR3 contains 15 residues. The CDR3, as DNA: TGTGCCAGCAGCCAATCAATAGACAACCTCTATGGCTACACCTTC. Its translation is CASSQSIDNLYGYTF.

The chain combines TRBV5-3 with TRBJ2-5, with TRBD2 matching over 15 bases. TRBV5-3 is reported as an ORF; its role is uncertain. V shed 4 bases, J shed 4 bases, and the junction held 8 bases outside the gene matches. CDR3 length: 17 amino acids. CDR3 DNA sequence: TGTGCCAGAAGCGCGGGACTAGCGGGGGGTAGAGGAGAGACCCAGTACTTC. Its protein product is CARSAGLAGGRGETQYF.

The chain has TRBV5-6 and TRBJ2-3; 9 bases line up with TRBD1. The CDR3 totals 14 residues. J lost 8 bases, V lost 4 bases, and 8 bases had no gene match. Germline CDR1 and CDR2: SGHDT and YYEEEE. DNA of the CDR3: TGTGCCAGCAGCCTTGGACAGGGGTGGGCTACGCAGTATTTT. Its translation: CASSLGQGWATQYF. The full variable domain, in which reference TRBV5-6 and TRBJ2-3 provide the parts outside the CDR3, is DAGVTQSPTHLIKTRGQQVTLRCSPKSGHDTVSWYQQALGQGPQFIFQYYEEEERQRGNFPDRFSGHQFPNYSSELNVNALLLGDSALYLCASSLGQGWATQYFGPGTRLTVL.

In DNA, the CDR3 is TGTGCCAGCAGCTTTGGAGGGGGGGACACTGAAGCTTTCTTT. Translating gives CASSFGGGDTEAFF. V usage is TRBV5-8 and J usage is TRBJ1-1, with D perhaps TRBD1 (6 bases). CDR1 and CDR2 from the germline V gene are SGHTS and YDEGEE. Deletions cut 2 bases from V and 3 bases from J, with 11 bases between. The CDR3 extends over 14 amino acids.

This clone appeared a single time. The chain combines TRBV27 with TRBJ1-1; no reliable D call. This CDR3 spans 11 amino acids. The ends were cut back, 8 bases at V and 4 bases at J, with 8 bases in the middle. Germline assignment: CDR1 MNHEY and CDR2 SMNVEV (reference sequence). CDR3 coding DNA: TGTGCCAGCCGTGGCGTCACTGAAGCTTTCTTT. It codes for CASRGVTEAFF.